The 32 T cell receptor beta chains presented below share a single source sample, sequenced in a study of T-cell reconstitution after alpha-beta-depleted transplantation in children. Preparation of the TCRbeta library involved a method that used unique molecular identifiers. TCRdb used MiXCR to reprocess the PCR reads, holding one entry per CDR3 protein. The sample has 95,000 to 120,000 distinct CDR3 sequences; about 6.5% are singletons. The material sequenced was PBMCs, mostly from graft donor cells, taken 360 days after TCRalphabeta/CD19-depleted stem cell transplant. The receptors derive from a male patient aged 2-10 years who had a stem cell transplant for acute lymphoblastic leukemia, so the T cells may come from the graft donor.

This clonotype was picked up many times. The rearrangement links TRBV5-1 to TRBJ2-1; D is undetermined. This CDR3 is built from 14 residues. Germline CDR1 is SGHRS and CDR2 is YFSETQ. Trimming removed 7 bases from V and 6 bases from J, with 17 bases in between. In DNA, the CDR3 is TGCGCCAGCTCTGGGAAGGCAACCCTCAATGAGCAGTTCTTC. This translates into CASSGKATLNEQFF. Full variable domain (missing parts from reference TRBV5-1 and TRBJ2-1): KAGVTQTPRYLIKTRGQQVTLSCSPISGHRSVSWYQQTPGQGLQFLFEYFSETQRNKGNFPGRFSGRQFSNSRSEMNVSTLELGDSALYLCASSGKATLNEQFFGPGTRLTVL.

Only a few counts were recorded for this clonotype. V and J are TRBV7-6 and TRBJ2-5; TRBD2 matches at 8 bases. Germline V lookup: CDR1 SGHVS, CDR2 FNYEAQ. The length of the CDR3 is 14 residues. V dropped 3 bases and J dropped 3; count of bases not matched to a gene: 3. The chain's CDR3 is CASSFLAGKETQYF. For the CDR3, the DNA is TGTGCCAGCAGCTTTTTAGCGGGGAAAGAGACCCAGTACTTC.

This clonotype was counted many times. This chain connects TRBV7-2 to TRBJ2-7; tentative D call: TRBD2 (7 bases). The V end was cut by 4 bases, the J end by 6 bases, with 13 bases between. Looked up from germline, CDR1 is SGHTA and CDR2 is FQGNSA. The CDR3 has 13 amino acids. CDR3 loop: CASSWGGPSEQYF. CDR3 in DNA: TGTGCCAGCAGCTGGGGGGGCCCAAGCGAGCAGTACTTC.

The chain combines TRBV6-1 with TRBJ1-1; 8 positions agree with TRBD1. Germline values: CDR1 MNHNS, CDR2 SASEGT. V shed 6 bases, J shed 1 base, and the junction held 4 bases outside the gene matches. The CDR3 is 14 residues long. CDR3 sequence reads: CASRQTGGNTEAFF. CDR3 nucleotide sequence: TGTGCCAGCAGGCAAACAGGGGGGAACACTGAAGCTTTCTTT.

This clonotype was counted ten times or more. The V call is TRBV4-3, the J call TRBJ2-1; D may be TRBD1 or TRBD2 (5 bases each). V was clipped by 0 bases and J by 5 bases, with 8 bases between them. The CDR3 runs 14 residues. The germline CDR1 and CDR2 sequences are LGHNA and YSLEER. The CDR3 loop reads CASSQDRGHNEQFF. The CDR3, as DNA: TGCGCCAGCAGCCAAGATCGGGGCCACAATGAGCAGTTCTTC.

This clonotype was seen ten or more times. The V and J genes are TRBV27 and TRBJ1-1; D is perhaps TRBD1 (6 bases). The ends were cut back, 3 bases at V and 4 bases at J, with 9 bases in the middle. Germline loops: CDR1 MNHEY, CDR2 SMNVEV (reference sequence). This CDR3 spans 13 amino acids. DNA for the CDR3: TGTGCCAGCAGTTTGGGGGCGGGCACTGAAGCTTTCTTT. It is translated as CASSLGAGTEAFF.

This clonotype was observed a few times. This chain links TRBV4-2 with TRBJ2-2, with 10 bases matching TRBD2. V lost 3 bases and J lost 2; bases outside the gene matches: 6. From germline, CDR1 is LGHNA and CDR2 YNFKEQ. CDR3 length equals 17 residues. CDR3 DNA sequence: TGTGCCAGCAGCCATCCCGGGACTAGCGTAAACACCGGGGAGCTGTTTTTT. It is translated as CASSHPGTSVNTGELFF.

The rearrangement joins TRBV6-5 to TRBJ1-2; D gene uncertain. This CDR3 has 12 amino acids. V was pared by 6 bases and J by 4 bases, with 9 bases between. Germline values: CDR1 MNHEY, CDR2 SVGAGI. CDR3 protein: CASSSGFYGYTF. The CDR3 region has the DNA TGTGCCAGCAGCTCAGGCTTCTATGGCTACACCTTC.

Ten or more counts support this clonotype. The chain is built from TRBV5-5 and TRBJ1-5; D unresolved. The ends were cut back, 4 bases at V and 7 bases at J, with 15 bases in the middle. The CDR3 covers 14 residues. In germline, CDR1 is SGHKS, CDR2 YYEKEE (reference sequence). The CDR3 DNA sequence: TGTGCCAGCAGCCCAGCCTGGGTAGGCCAGCCCCAGCATTTT. It translates to CASSPAWVGQPQHF.

This clonotype turned up a few times. J is TRBJ2-4 and V is TRBV4-3; D is uncertain. This CDR3 has 16 residues. Germline CDR1 and CDR2: LGHNA and YSLEER. Trimming left V 3 bases short and J 4 bases short, with 16 bases between. The CDR3 nucleotides are TGCGCCAGCAGCCATGAATTTGTCAGCGTTAAAAACATTCAGTACTTC. Translation gives CASSHEFVSVKNIQYF.

The sample holds many counts of this clonotype. The J gene is TRBJ2-3, the V gene TRBV28; D gene unclear. The V gene's germline CDR1 is MDHEN and CDR2 SYDVKM. The CDR3 has 12 residues. V lost 4 bases and J lost 6, with 8 bases in between. CDR3: CASSSNEDTQYF. The CDR3 nucleotides are TGTGCCAGCAGTTCTAACGAGGATACGCAGTATTTT.

The gene calls are TRBV20-1 and TRBJ2-5; possible D gene TRBD2, 6 bases. V was shortened by 5 bases and J by 7 bases, with 14 bases between the two germline ends. CDR3 length equals 12 residues. Germline assignment: CDR1 DFQATT and CDR2 SNEGSKA (reference sequence). CDR3 DNA: TGCAGTGCTTCTAGCGAGGGTGGGACCCAGTACTTC. Its protein is CSASSEGGTQYF.

This clonotype showed up many times. The chain has TRBV10-3 and TRBJ2-2, with TRBD1 matching over 8 bases. This CDR3 is built from 16 residues. Germline CDR1 reads ENHRY; CDR2 reads SYGVKD. J lost 3 bases, V lost 0 bases, and 3 bases had no gene match. CDR3 loop: CAISESKTGDTGELFF. In DNA form, the CDR3 reads TGTGCCATCAGTGAGTCGAAGACAGGGGACACCGGGGAGCTGTTTTTT.

The CDR3 DNA follows: TGTGCCAGCAGCTTCGCAACAGGGAGGGGGGGCTACGAGCAGTACTTC. Protein sequence: CASSFATGRGGYEQYF. The V and J genes are TRBV28 and TRBJ2-7; D perhaps matches TRBD2 (7 bases). The germline CDR1 and CDR2 sequences are MDHEN and SYDVKM. V lost 6 bases to trimming and J lost 3 bases, with 21 bases between them. The length of the CDR3 is 16 residues.

This clonotype showed up many times. This chain uses TRBV30 with TRBJ2-5, with unresolved D. The CDR3 runs 10 residues. Trimming cost V 2 bases and J 4 bases, with 2 bases left between them. CDR1 is GTSNPN, CDR2 SVGIG, per germline (reference sequence). The CDR3 is CAWSLETQYF. The DNA of the CDR3 is TGTGCCTGGAGTTTAGAGACCCAGTACTTC. The variable domain in full, with the rest retrieved from reference TRBV30 and TRBJ2-5, is SQTIHQWPATLVQPVGSPLSLECTVEGTSNPNLYWYRQAAGRGLQLLFYSVGIGQISSEVPQNLSASRPQDRQFILSSKKLLLSDSGFYLCAWSLETQYFGPGTRLLVL.

At least ten counts were recorded for this clonotype. This chain joins TRBV27 and TRBJ2-7; unclear D gene. The V and J ends lost 5 bases and 6 bases respectively, with 11 bases between them. The CDR3 totals 12 residues. In germline, CDR1 is MNHEY, CDR2 SMNVEV (reference sequence). The chain's CDR3 is CASSLPHREQYF. The CDR3, as DNA: TGTGCCAGCAGTCTCCCCCATCGCGAGCAGTACTTC.

The sample holds many counts of this clonotype. V gene TRBV5-1 combines with J gene TRBJ2-5; D is possibly TRBD1 (6 bases). Germline V CDR1 and CDR2: SGHRS, YFSETQ. This CDR3 has 12 residues. V was trimmed by 6 bases and J by 5 bases, leaving 11 bases between them. The CDR3 DNA is TGCGCCAGCACGAACAGGGCCGAGACCCAGTACTTC. Residues: CASTNRAETQYF.

This clonotype was found a few times. This chain links TRBV4-3 with TRBJ2-7; D perhaps matches TRBD2 (6 bases). V was cut by 0 bases and J by 1 base, with 10 bases left in between. Germline-derived CDR1 and CDR2 are LGHNA and YSLEER. The CDR3 has 15 amino acids. The CDR3: CASSQDTSLSYEQYF. In nucleotides, the CDR3 is TGCGCCAGCAGCCAAGATACTAGCTTGTCCTACGAGCAGTACTTC.

This clonotype has a count of ten or more. The chain has TRBV11-2 and TRBJ2-5; 10 nucleotides match TRBD2. V shed 1 base, J shed 5 bases, and the junction held 10 bases outside the gene matches. Looked up from germline, CDR1 is SGHAT and CDR2 is FQNNGV. The length of the CDR3 is 17 residues. CDR3 protein: CASSLGSRGSGRETQYF. The CDR3 nucleotides read TGTGCCAGCAGCTTAGGATCGAGGGGTAGCGGGAGGGAGACCCAGTACTTC.

The chain uses TRBV2 and TRBJ2-7, with D possibly matching TRBD1 (6 bases). Germline CDR1 is SNHLY and CDR2 is FYNNEI. This CDR3 spans 13 amino acids. With 6 bases removed from V and 6 bases from J, the gap between germline ends came to 15 bases. The CDR3 loop reads CASSPGTHCEQYF. The CDR3 DNA reads TGTGCCAGCAGCCCCGGGACACACTGCGAGCAGTACTTC.

This clonotype occurred a few times. This rearrangement joins TRBV7-9 to TRBJ2-2, with D perhaps TRBD1 (5 bases). The CDR3 has 16 amino acids. Germline loops: CDR1 SEHNR, CDR2 FQNEAQ (reference sequence). Trimming removed 5 bases from V and 5 bases from J, with 18 bases in between. The CDR3 coding sequence is TGTGCCAGCAGCCTCACCCCCAGGGCGGATACCGGGGAGCTGTTTTTT. Translated, it gives CASSLTPRADTGELFF.

This clonotype showed up many times. V usage is TRBV18 and J usage is TRBJ2-5, with D unresolved. Trimming removed 3 bases at V and 4 bases at J, with 9 bases between. CDR3 length equals 13 residues. CDR1 KGHSH and CDR2 LQKENI come from the germline V gene. The DNA of the CDR3 is TGTGCCAGCTCACCCAAGTGGAGAGAGACCCAGTACTTC. Its translation: CASSPKWRETQYF. Looking up the rest from reference TRBV18 and TRBJ2-5 gives the full variable domain: NAGVMQNPRHLVRRRGQEARLRCSPMKGHSHVYWYRQLPEEGLKFMVYLQKENIIDESGMPKERFSAEFPKEGPSILRIQQVVRGDSAAYFCASSPKWRETQYFGPGTRLLVL.

This clonotype was seen many times. The rearrangement links TRBV29-1 to TRBJ2-7; D gene ambiguous. V was clipped by 0 bases and J by 7 bases, with 10 bases between them. The CDR3 consists of 12 residues. CDR1 and CDR2 from the germline V gene are SQVTM and ANQGSEA. CDR3 in amino acids: CSVEEGLREQYF. As DNA, the CDR3 is TGCAGCGTTGAAGAAGGGTTGAGGGAGCAGTACTTC.

This sequence joins TRBV5-5 and TRBJ1-4; D possibly corresponds to TRBD1 (5 bases). V shed 4 bases and J shed 11 bases, with 12 bases lying between them. Germline CDR1 reads SGHKS; CDR2 reads YYEKEE (reference sequence). The CDR3 loop spans 12 amino acids. CDR3 region: CASSPAGRKLFF. CDR3 coding DNA: TGTGCCAGCAGCCCCGCGGGGCGGAAACTGTTTTTT.

The sample holds one count of this clonotype. Given a much more abundant clone one base away, this may be a read error. The V gene is TRBV15, the J gene TRBJ2-3; D gene uncertain. Germline V gene sequence: CDR1 LNHNV, CDR2 YYDKDF (reference sequence). The CDR3 runs 16 residues. The ends were cut back, 0 bases at V and 0 bases at J, with 10 bases in the middle. The CDR3 region is CATSREASSSTDTQYF. The CDR3 DNA reads as TGTGCCACCAGCAGAGAGGCATCTTCTAGCACAGATACGCAGTATTTT.

This clonotype has ten or more counts. The V gene is TRBV28, the J gene TRBJ2-2, with no clear D. CDR3 length equals 13 residues. Germline CDR1 reads MDHEN; CDR2 reads SYDVKM. V dropped 5 bases and J dropped 8 bases, with 12 bases sitting between them. The CDR3 spells CASSLTTRGELFF. CDR3 in DNA: TGTGCCAGCAGTCTCACGACCAGAGGGGAGCTGTTTTTT.

In its sample, this clonotype was seen many times. The V and J genes are TRBV5-6 and TRBJ2-1; no definite D call. CDR1 SGHDT and CDR2 YYEEEE come from the germline V gene. The CDR3 has 16 amino acids. The V and J ends lost 4 bases and 1 base respectively, with 15 bases between them. The CDR3 nucleotides read TGTGCCAGCAGCCCTCCCTCGATTCGGTCCTACAATGAGCAGTTCTTC. Its translation: CASSPPSIRSYNEQFF.

The gene calls are TRBV4-3 and TRBJ1-1; D ambiguous. The CDR3 has 15 residues. The V and J ends lost 1 base and 2 bases respectively, with 11 bases between them. Germline V gives CDR1 LGHNA, CDR2 YSLEER. Here the CDR3 reads CASSQGWWENTEAFF. Here the CDR3 DNA reads TGCGCCAGCAGCCAAGGTTGGTGGGAAAACACTGAAGCTTTCTTT.

There are many counts of this clonotype. V gene TRBV27 combines with J gene TRBJ2-1; 9 bases match TRBD2. This CDR3 is built from 15 residues. Germline lookup yields CDR1 MNHEY and CDR2 SMNVEV (reference sequence). V dropped 3 bases and J dropped 2; count of bases not matched to a gene: 2. The CDR3 sequence is CASSFLAGAYNEQFF. The CDR3, as DNA: TGTGCCAGCAGTTTCTTAGCGGGAGCCTACAATGAGCAGTTCTTC.

The chain recombines TRBV7-9 with TRBJ2-1; no firm D call. V was trimmed by 3 bases and J by 8 bases, leaving 8 bases between them. Germline CDR1 is SEHNR and CDR2 is FQNEAQ (reference sequence). The CDR3 runs 12 residues. This CDR3 is CASSFIVHEQFF. The CDR3 DNA sequence: TGTGCCAGCAGCTTTATTGTCCATGAGCAGTTCTTC.

This clonotype occurred many times. The chain combines TRBV4-3 with TRBJ1-6; the D is unclear. Trimming took 0 bases from V and 5 from J, leaving 8 bases between them. The CDR3 has 15 amino acids. CDR1 is LGHNA and CDR2 is YSLEER in the germline V gene. The CDR3 loop reads CASSQEAVDNSPLHF. CDR3 nucleotides: TGCGCCAGCAGCCAAGAGGCGGTGGATAATTCACCCCTCCACTTT.

This clonotype was seen many times. This chain uses TRBV9 with TRBJ2-3; no reliable D call. The V and J ends lost 7 bases and 3 bases respectively, with 3 bases between them. The CDR3 is 10 residues long. Germline-derived CDR1 and CDR2 are SGDLS and YYNGEE. CDR3: CASGTDTQYF. As DNA, the CDR3 is TGTGCCAGCGGTACAGATACGCAGTATTTT.